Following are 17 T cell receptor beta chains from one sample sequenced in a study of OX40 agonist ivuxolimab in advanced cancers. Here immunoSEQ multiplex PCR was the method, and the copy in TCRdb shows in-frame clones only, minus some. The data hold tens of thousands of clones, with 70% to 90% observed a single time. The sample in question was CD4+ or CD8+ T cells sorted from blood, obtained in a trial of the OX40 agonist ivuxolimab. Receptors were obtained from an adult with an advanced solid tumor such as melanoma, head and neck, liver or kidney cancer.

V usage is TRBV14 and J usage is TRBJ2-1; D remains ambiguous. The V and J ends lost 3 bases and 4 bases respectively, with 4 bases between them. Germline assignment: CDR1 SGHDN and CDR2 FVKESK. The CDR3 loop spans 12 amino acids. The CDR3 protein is CASSQVYNEQFF. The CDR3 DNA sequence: TGTGCCAGCAGCCAGGTATACAATGAGCAGTTCTTC.

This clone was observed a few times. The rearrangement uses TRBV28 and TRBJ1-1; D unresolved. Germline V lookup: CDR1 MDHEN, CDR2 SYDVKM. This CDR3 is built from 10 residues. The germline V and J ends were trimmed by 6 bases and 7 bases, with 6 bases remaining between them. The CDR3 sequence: CASRDVEAFF. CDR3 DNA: TGTGCCAGCAGGGACGTTGAAGCTTTCTTT.

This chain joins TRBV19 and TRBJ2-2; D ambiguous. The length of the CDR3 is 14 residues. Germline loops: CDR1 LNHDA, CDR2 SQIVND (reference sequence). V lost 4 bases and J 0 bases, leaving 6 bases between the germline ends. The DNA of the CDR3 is TGTGCCAGTAGTAGGCAGACGAACACCGGGGAGCTGTTTTTT. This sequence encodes CASSRQTNTGELFF.

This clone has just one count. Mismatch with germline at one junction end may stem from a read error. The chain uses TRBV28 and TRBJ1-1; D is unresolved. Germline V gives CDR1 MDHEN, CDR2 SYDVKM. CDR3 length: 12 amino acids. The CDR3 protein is CASSLSPYEAFF. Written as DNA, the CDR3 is TGTGCCAGCAGCTTATCTCCCTATGAAGCTTTCTTT.

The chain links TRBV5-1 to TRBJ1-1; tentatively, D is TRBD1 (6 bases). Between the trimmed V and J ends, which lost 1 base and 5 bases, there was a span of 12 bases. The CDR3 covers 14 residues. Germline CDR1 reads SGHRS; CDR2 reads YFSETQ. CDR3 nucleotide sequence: TGCGCCAGCAGCTTGCCAGGGGTGGTGACTGAAGCTTTCTTT. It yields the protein CASSLPGVVTEAFF.

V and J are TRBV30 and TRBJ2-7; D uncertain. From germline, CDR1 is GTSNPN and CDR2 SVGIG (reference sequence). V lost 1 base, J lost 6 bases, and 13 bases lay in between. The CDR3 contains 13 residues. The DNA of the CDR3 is TGTGCCTGGAGTGCCCACGCCACCCTCGAGCAGTACTTC. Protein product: CAWSAHATLEQYF. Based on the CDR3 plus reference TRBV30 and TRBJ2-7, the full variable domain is SQTIHQWPATLVQPVGSPLSLECTVEGTSNPNLYWYRQAAGRGLQLLFYSVGIGQISSEVPQNLSASRPQDRQFILSSKKLLLSDSGFYLCAWSAHATLEQYFGPGTRLTVT.

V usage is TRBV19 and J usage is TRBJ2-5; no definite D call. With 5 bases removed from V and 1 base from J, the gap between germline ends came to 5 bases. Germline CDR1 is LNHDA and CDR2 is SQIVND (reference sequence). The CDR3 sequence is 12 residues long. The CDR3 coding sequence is TGTGCCAGTAGTCCCCTCCAAGAGACCCAGTACTTC. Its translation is CASSPLQETQYF.

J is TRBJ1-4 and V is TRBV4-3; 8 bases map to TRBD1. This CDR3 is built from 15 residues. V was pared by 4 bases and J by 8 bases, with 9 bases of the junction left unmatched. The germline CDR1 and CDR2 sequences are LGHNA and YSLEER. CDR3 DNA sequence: TGCGCCAGCAGCCCCACAGGGGGAGTTCAGGAAAAACTGTTTTTT. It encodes CASSPTGGVQEKLFF.

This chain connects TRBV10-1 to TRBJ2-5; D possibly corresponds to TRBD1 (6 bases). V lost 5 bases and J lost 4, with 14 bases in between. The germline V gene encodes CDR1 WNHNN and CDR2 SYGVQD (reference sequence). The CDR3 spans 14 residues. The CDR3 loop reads CASSPTMGAETQYF. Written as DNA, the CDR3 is TGCGCCAGCAGTCCCACCATGGGGGCAGAGACCCAGTACTTC.

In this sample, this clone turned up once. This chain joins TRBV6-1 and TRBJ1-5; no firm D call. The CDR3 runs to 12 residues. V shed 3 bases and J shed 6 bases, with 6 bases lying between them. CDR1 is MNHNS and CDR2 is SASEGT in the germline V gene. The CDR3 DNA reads TGTGCCAGCAGTGACCGGCCTCAGCCCCAGCATTTT. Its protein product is CASSDRPQPQHF.

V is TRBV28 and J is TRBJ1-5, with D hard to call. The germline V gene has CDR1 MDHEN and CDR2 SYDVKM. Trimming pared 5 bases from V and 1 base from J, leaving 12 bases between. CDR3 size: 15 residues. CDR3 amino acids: CASSPTRGSNQPQHF. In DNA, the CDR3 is TGTGCCAGCAGTCCAACCCGCGGGAGCAATCAGCCCCAGCATTTT.

In DNA, the CDR3 is TGTGCCAGCAGCTTCGGGGGGGGCGACCCCCAACAGCAGTTCTTC. Amino acids: CASSFGGGDPQQQFF. The V and J genes are TRBV11-3 and TRBJ2-1, with 8 bases fitting TRBD2. Germline V CDR1 and CDR2: SGHNT, YENEEA. The CDR3 is 15 amino acids. With V trimmed by 3 bases and J by 11 bases, 12 bases remained unmatched.

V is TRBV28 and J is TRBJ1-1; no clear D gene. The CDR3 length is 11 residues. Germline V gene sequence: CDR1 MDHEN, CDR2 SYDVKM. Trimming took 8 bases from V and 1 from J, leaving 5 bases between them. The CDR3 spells CASSPNTEAFF. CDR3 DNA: TGTGCCAGCTCACCGAACACTGAAGCTTTCTTT.

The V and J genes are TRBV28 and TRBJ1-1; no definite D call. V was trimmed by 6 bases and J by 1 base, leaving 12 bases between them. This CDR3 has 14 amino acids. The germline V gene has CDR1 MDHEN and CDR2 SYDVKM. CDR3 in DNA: TGTGCCAGCAGCCGACCCCGACAGAACACTGAAGCTTTCTTT. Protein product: CASSRPRQNTEAFF. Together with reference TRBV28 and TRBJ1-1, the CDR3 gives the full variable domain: DVKVTQSSRYLVKRTGEKVFLECVQDMDHENMFWYRQDPGLGLRLIYFSYDVKMKEKGDIPEGYSVSREKKERFSLILESASTNQTSMYLCASSRPRQNTEAFFGQGTRLTVV.

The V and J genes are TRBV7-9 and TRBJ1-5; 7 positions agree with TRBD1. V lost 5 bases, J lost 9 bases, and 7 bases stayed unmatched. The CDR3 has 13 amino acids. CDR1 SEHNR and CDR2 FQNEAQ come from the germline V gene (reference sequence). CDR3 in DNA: TGTGCCAGCAGCCTAGACAGGGACCGGCCCCAGCATTTT. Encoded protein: CASSLDRDRPQHF.

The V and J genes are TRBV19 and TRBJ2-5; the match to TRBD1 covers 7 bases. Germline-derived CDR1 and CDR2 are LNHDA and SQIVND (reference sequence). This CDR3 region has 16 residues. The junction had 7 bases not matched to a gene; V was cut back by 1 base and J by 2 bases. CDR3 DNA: TGTGCCAGTAGTATAGGACAGGGAACAAGGCAAGAGACCCAGTACTTC. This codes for CASSIGQGTRQETQYF.

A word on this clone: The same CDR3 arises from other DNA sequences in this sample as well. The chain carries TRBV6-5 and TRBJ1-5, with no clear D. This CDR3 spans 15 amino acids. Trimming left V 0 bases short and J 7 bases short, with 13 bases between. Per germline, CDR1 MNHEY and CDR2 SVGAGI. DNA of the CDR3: TGTGCCAGCAGTTACTCGAGAGGGAGAGGGCAGCCCCAGCATTTT. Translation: CASSYSRGRGQPQHF.